The subject of this entry is one T cell receptor beta chain. Its antigen is currently unknown. This sample is drawn from a study of circulating and synovial CD4+ cells in juvenile arthritis. Some clones are missing from TCRdb's copy, which holds only in-frame ones; the method was immunoSEQ multiplex PCR. This sample has over 15,000 clones, with around nine tenths found just once. Notes on the study in general: These repertoires were less diverse than bulk blood CD4 repertoires. CPL versus bulk CD4 samples: T cell genome counts differed by at least an order of magnitude. Compared with bulk blood, circulating pathogenic-like lymphocytes shared substantially more CDR3 sequences with synovial T cells.

Germline V gene lookup returns CDR1 MNHEY and CDR2 SVGAGI. V shed 7 bases and J shed 3 bases, with 10 bases lying between them. This CDR3 has 13 residues. The sample comprised CD4+ T cells from blood. This receptor was taken from a human donor with juvenile idiopathic arthritis. J is TRBJ1-5 and V is TRBV6-5; D is uncertain. Here the CDR3 reads CASKAGHNQPQHF. CDR3 DNA sequence: TGTGCCAGCAAGGCAGGCCACAATCAGCCCCAGCATTTT.